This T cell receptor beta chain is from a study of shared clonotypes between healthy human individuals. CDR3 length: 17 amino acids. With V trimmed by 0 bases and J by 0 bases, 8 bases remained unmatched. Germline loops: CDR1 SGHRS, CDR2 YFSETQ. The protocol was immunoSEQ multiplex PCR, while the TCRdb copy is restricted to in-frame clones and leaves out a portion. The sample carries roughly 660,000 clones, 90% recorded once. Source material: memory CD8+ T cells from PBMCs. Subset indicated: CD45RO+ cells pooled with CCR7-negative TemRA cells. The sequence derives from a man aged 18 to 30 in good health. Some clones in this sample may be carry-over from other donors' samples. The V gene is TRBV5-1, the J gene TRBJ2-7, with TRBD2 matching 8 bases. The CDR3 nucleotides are TGCGCCAGCAGCTTGGAGTTCCGGACTAGCAGCTCCTACGAGCAGTACTTC. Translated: CASSLEFRTSSSYEQYF. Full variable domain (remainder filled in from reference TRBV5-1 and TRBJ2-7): KAGVTQTPRYLIKTRGQQVTLSCSPISGHRSVSWYQQTPGQGLQFLFEYFSETQRNKGNFPGRFSGRQFSNSRSEMNVSTLELGDSALYLCASSLEFRTSSSYEQYFGPGTRLTVT.